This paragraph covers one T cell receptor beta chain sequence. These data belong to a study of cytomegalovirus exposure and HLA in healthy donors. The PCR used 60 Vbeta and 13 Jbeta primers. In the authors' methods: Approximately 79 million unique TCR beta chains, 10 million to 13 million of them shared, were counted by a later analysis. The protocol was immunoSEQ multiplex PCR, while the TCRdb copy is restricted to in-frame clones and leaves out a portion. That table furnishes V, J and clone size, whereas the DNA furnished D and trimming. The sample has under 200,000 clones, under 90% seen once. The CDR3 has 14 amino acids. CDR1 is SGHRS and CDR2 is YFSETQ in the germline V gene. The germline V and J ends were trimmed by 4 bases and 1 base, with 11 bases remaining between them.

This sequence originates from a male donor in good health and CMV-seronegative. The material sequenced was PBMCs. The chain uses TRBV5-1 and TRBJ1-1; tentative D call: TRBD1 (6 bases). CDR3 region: CASSEQGPNTEAFF. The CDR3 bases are TGCGCCAGCAGCGAACAGGGCCCGAACACTGAAGCTTTCTTT.